Presented here are 23 T cell receptor beta chains from one specimen sequenced in a study of a mutant IDH1 vaccine in newly diagnosed glioma. The method was immunoSEQ multiplex PCR; TCRdb's version includes in-frame clones alone and lacks a portion of them. The repertoire includes some 95,000 clones, 80% of them detected once, and 6% to 8% sits in the top ten. As to time point: baseline, week 1 (first vaccination visit). Treatment of the sample: pre-vaccination baseline after standard-of-care therapy. Specimen: PBMCs, collected from a glioma patient treated with radiotherapy, temozolomide or both. The receptors here all came from a man between 35 and 55 years old with glioma.

The chain carries TRBV19 and TRBJ2-3; TRBD1 aligns across 8 bases. The CDR3 spans 14 residues. V shed 3 bases, J shed 8 bases, and the junction held 7 bases outside the gene matches. CDR1 LNHDA and CDR2 SQIVND come from the germline V gene (reference sequence). The CDR3 is CASSIGQGAATQYF. The CDR3 DNA follows: TGTGCCAGTAGTATCGGGCAGGGGGCTGCTACGCAGTATTTT. The full variable domain, completed using reference TRBV19 and TRBJ2-3, is DGGITQSPKYLFRKEGQNVTLSCEQNLNHDAMYWYRQDPGQGLRLIYYSQIVNDFQKGDIAEGYSVSREKKESFPLTVTSAQKNPTAFYLCASSIGQGAATQYFGPGTRLTVL.

This chain joins TRBV9 and TRBJ2-7, with 7 bases that match TRBD2. Germline CDR1 is SGDLS and CDR2 is YYNGEE. This CDR3 has 15 residues. The junction had 4 bases not matched to a gene; V was cut back by 0 bases and J by 1 base. In DNA form, the CDR3 reads TGTGCCAGCAGCGTAGAGCCTAGCGGTTCCTACGAGCAGTACTTC. Translation: CASSVEPSGSYEQYF.

The J gene is TRBJ2-7, the V gene TRBV7-8; unclear D gene. CDR3 size: 15 residues. V lost 3 bases and J 0 bases, leaving 12 bases between the germline ends. Germline V gene data show CDR1 as SGHVS and CDR2 as FQNEAQ. CDR3 region: CASSFRPIPSYEQYF. CDR3 DNA sequence: TGTGCCAGCAGCTTCAGACCCATTCCCTCCTACGAGCAGTACTTC.

The V call is TRBV7-6, the J call TRBJ2-2, with TRBD1 matching over 7 bases. V was pared by 5 bases and J by 0 bases, with 9 bases of the junction left unmatched. The germline V gene encodes CDR1 SGHVS and CDR2 FNYEAQ. The CDR3 spans 17 residues. CDR3 residues: CASSPLVQGTNTGELFF. The CDR3 DNA reads as TGTGCCAGCAGCCCGCTGGTACAGGGGACGAACACCGGGGAGCTGTTTTTT.

The gene calls are TRBV2 and TRBJ2-7; no definite D call. The CDR3 spans 16 residues. Germline CDR1 is SNHLY and CDR2 is FYNNEI. Trimming pared 1 base from V and 5 bases from J, leaving 18 bases between. The CDR3 loop is CASSEGRKAVSDEQYF. CDR3 coding DNA: TGTGCCAGCAGTGAAGGTAGGAAGGCCGTGTCGGACGAGCAGTACTTC.

Concerning this clone itself: This sample also contains other DNA sequences that code for the same CDR3. The rearrangement joins TRBV19 to TRBJ1-2, with 8 bases matching TRBD1. Germline V gene lookup returns CDR1 LNHDA and CDR2 SQIVND (reference sequence). The CDR3 covers 14 residues. J gave up 8 bases and V 5 bases, and 10 bases lay outside the gene matches. The CDR3 protein is CASSRGQGAYGYTF. The CDR3 DNA follows: TGTGCCAGTAGTCGGGGGCAGGGGGCGTACGGCTACACCTTC.

This chain connects TRBV4-1 to TRBJ1-6, with D perhaps TRBD1 (5 bases). With 5 bases removed from V and 7 bases from J, the gap between germline ends came to 15 bases. The CDR3 extends over 15 amino acids. Germline V gene lookup returns CDR1 MGHRA and CDR2 YSYEKL. CDR3 sequence: CASSDPGLWNSPLHF. DNA for the CDR3: TGCGCCAGCAGCGATCCAGGGTTATGGAATTCACCCCTCCACTTT.

The chain combines TRBV4-3 with TRBJ1-2, with TRBD1 matching 9 bases. The V segment lost 6 bases and the J segment 8 bases; nucleotides outside the gene matches: 7. There are 13 residues in the CDR3. Germline lookup yields CDR1 LGHNA and CDR2 YSLEER. CDR3 sequence (DNA): TGCGCCAGCAGTCCCGGGACAGGGCTCGGCTACACCTTC. This gives the protein CASSPGTGLGYTF.

The chain carries TRBV7-2 and TRBJ2-3; 11 bases line up with TRBD2. The CDR3 consists of 19 residues. In germline, CDR1 is SGHTA, CDR2 FQGNSA. With 0 bases clipped from V and 2 bases from J, the junction kept 10 bases outside the gene matches. CDR3 residues: CASSLAFSGTSGLTDTQYF. CDR3 coding DNA: TGTGCCAGCAGCTTAGCGTTCTCGGGGACTAGCGGCCTCACAGATACGCAGTATTTT.

The chain recombines TRBV4-2 with TRBJ2-2, with 7 bases identical to TRBD2. The CDR3 covers 17 residues. Trimming removed 0 bases from V and 6 bases from J; junction bases left unmatched: 10. Germline V CDR1 and CDR2: LGHNA, YNFKEQ. CDR3 region: CASSQEGGLGRAGELFF. The DNA of the CDR3 is TGTGCCAGCAGCCAAGAAGGAGGACTAGGGCGTGCCGGGGAGCTGTTTTTT.

This clone has just one count. This chain links TRBV10-3 with TRBJ2-2, with 9 bases aligning to TRBD2. Trimming cost V 4 bases and J 3 bases; bases outside gene matches: 3. The V gene's germline CDR1 is ENHRY and CDR2 SYGVKD. This CDR3 region has 15 residues. The DNA of the CDR3 is TGTGCCATCAGTGGCGGGGGGGAATACACCGGGGAGCTGTTTTTT. Translating gives CAISGGGEYTGELFF.

The J gene is TRBJ1-2, the V gene TRBV13; D not certain. The germline V and J ends were trimmed by 3 bases and 5 bases, with 7 bases remaining between them. This CDR3 comprises 12 residues. Germline CDR1 PRHDT, CDR2 FYEKMQ (reference sequence). The CDR3 region has the DNA TGTGCCAGCAGCTTCGACACTTATGGCTACACCTTC. Protein sequence: CASSFDTYGYTF.

The V and J genes are TRBV7-2 and TRBJ2-5; 8 bases fit TRBD2. The trim removed 5 bases at V and 4 bases at J, leaving 12 bases unmatched. This CDR3 spans 16 amino acids. Germline V gene lookup returns CDR1 SGHTA and CDR2 FQGNSA. The CDR3 region has the DNA TGTGCCAGCAGCCCGCCGGGACTAGGAGTCCCAGAGACCCAGTACTTC. Translating gives CASSPPGLGVPETQYF.

The rearrangement joins TRBV28 to TRBJ2-3, with D hard to call. There are 14 residues in the CDR3. CDR1 is MDHEN, CDR2 SYDVKM, per germline. The ends were cut back, 6 bases at V and 4 bases at J, with 14 bases in the middle. CDR3 protein: CASSPSLRPDTQYF. DNA of the CDR3: TGTGCCAGCAGCCCTTCCCTTCGCCCAGATACGCAGTATTTT.

By frequency in the sample, this clone is medium-sized. The chain combines TRBV19 with TRBJ1-3; weak D call: TRBD1 (6 bases). V was trimmed by 8 bases and J by 0 bases, leaving 14 bases between them. Per the germline V gene, CDR1 is LNHDA and CDR2 is SQIVND (reference sequence). The CDR3 runs 15 residues. CDR3 sequence (DNA): TGTGCCAGTCGGTTAGACAGGACCTCTGGAAACACCATATATTTT. Protein: CASRLDRTSGNTIYF.

This chain links TRBV7-2 with TRBJ2-1; 8 positions match TRBD2. CDR3 length: 18 residues. Germline V gene sequence: CDR1 SGHTA, CDR2 FQGNSA. V trimming: 0 bases; J trimming: 0 bases; junction bases outside the gene matches: 7. CDR3: CASSLALLAASSYNEQFF. CDR3 bases: TGTGCCAGCAGCTTAGCGCTACTAGCGGCAAGCTCCTACAATGAGCAGTTCTTC.

In its sample, this clone was seen a few times. This chain joins TRBV29-1 and TRBJ1-1; possibly TRBD1 for D (6 bases). V lost 5 bases to trimming and J lost 5 bases, with 21 bases between them. The germline V gene encodes CDR1 SQVTM and CDR2 ANQGSEA. This CDR3 region has 15 residues. The CDR3 spells CSVLLPRRQGTEAFF. The CDR3 nucleotides are TGCAGCGTTCTCCTGCCAAGGCGGCAGGGGACTGAAGCTTTCTTT.

The chain employs TRBV5-5 and TRBJ2-3, with 8 bases fitting TRBD2. Germline CDR1 and CDR2: SGHKS and YYEKEE (reference sequence). The V gene end was trimmed by 0 bases and the J gene end by 5 bases; junction bases not matched to a gene: 11. CDR3 length: 17 residues. CDR3 loop: CASSLGPAGAVVDTQYF. The CDR3 coding sequence is TGTGCCAGCAGCTTGGGCCCAGCGGGGGCTGTAGTAGATACGCAGTATTTT.

Details on this clone: Other DNA variants within this sample encode the same CDR3. The chain joins TRBV19 to TRBJ2-5; TRBD1 matches 7 bases. J was trimmed by 2 bases and V by 4 bases; bases with no gene match: 7. Germline V gene data show CDR1 as LNHDA and CDR2 as SQIVND (reference sequence). There are 15 residues in the CDR3. The CDR3 loop reads CASSRGQSPQETQYF. The CDR3, as DNA: TGTGCCAGTAGTAGGGGACAGAGCCCTCAAGAGACCCAGTACTTC.

This clone was recorded only once. The V call is TRBV16, the J call TRBJ1-6; possible D gene TRBD1, 5 bases. The CDR3 loop spans 16 amino acids. V was shortened by 0 bases and J by 2 bases, with 8 bases between the two germline ends. Germline CDR1 KGHSY, CDR2 FQNENV. The CDR3 DNA reads as TGTGCCAGCAGCCAATCGGGGGGGACCTATAATTCACCCCTCCACTTT. It yields the protein CASSQSGGTYNSPLHF.

This CDR3 is CASGLGSGSTGELFF. In DNA, the CDR3 is TGTGCTAGTGGTTTGGGGAGCGGTTCCACCGGGGAGCTGTTTTTT. The V and J genes are TRBV12-5 and TRBJ2-2; D might be TRBD2 (5 bases). V was trimmed by 1 base and J by 4 bases, leaving 10 bases between them. This CDR3 has 15 amino acids. The germline V gene encodes CDR1 LGHNT and CDR2 FRNRAP.

The chain couples TRBV4-2 to TRBJ1-2, with D tentatively TRBD1 (5 bases). Germline-derived CDR1 and CDR2 are LGHNA and YNFKEQ. CDR3 length: 16 residues. V was trimmed by 0 bases and J by 6 bases, leaving 17 bases between them. The CDR3 DNA sequence: TGTGCCAGCAGCCAAGAGAGGAGGACAAGAGGAAATGGCTACACCTTC. Translated: CASSQERRTRGNGYTF.

The rearrangement joins TRBV5-4 to TRBJ2-7; D perhaps matches TRBD1 (6 bases). V was trimmed by 5 bases and J by 3 bases, leaving 12 bases between them. From germline, CDR1 is SGHNT and CDR2 YYREEE (reference sequence). The CDR3 length is 13 residues. The CDR3 DNA follows: TGTGCCAGCAGTCTTCGGGACAACTACGAGCAGTACTTC. It codes for CASSLRDNYEQYF.